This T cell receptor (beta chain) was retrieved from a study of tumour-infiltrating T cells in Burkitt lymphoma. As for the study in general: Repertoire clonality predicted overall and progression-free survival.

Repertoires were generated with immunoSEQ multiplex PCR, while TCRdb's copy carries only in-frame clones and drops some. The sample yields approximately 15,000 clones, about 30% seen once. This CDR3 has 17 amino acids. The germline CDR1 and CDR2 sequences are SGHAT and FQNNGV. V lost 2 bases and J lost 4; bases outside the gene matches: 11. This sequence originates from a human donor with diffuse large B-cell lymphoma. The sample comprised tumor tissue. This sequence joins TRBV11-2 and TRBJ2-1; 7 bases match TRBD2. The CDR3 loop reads CASSLTPLASGYNEQFF. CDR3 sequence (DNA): TGTGCCAGCAGCTTAACCCCCCTGGCTAGCGGTTACAATGAGCAGTTCTTC.